This T cell receptor beta chain was documented in a study of shared clonotypes between healthy human individuals. Across the whole study: Contributing individuals were a couple of females and a few males aged 18 to 49.

Study-wide results and limits: A reduction in generation probabilities was seen for non-shared clonotypes relative to those shared by all four donors. Rarefaction showed that sequencing of sorted subsets was incomplete (despite large depth).

The junction had 9 bases not matched to a gene; V was cut back by 5 bases and J by 2 bases. Germline V lookup: CDR1 SGHAT, CDR2 FQNNGV. CDR3 length: 17 residues. The authors distributed each subset's genomic DNA evenly over several immunoSEQ plates. Profiled with immunoSEQ multiplex PCR; TCRdb holds only in-frame clones, not every one. Of some 2,000,000 clones in the sample, 85% to 95% are singletons; the top ten hold 0.13%. Concerning this clone: What it binds is not known.

The sequence was collected from a man younger than 35 in good health. The chain couples TRBV11-2 to TRBJ2-3; the match to TRBD1 covers 11 bases. The sequenced sample consisted of naive CD4+ T cells sorted from blood. Sample subset: CD45RA+ positively selected. Here the CDR3 DNA reads TGTGCCAGCAGCCCAGGACAGGGGGCCGTCTCCACAGATACGCAGTATTTT. Its protein is CASSPGQGAVSTDTQYF.